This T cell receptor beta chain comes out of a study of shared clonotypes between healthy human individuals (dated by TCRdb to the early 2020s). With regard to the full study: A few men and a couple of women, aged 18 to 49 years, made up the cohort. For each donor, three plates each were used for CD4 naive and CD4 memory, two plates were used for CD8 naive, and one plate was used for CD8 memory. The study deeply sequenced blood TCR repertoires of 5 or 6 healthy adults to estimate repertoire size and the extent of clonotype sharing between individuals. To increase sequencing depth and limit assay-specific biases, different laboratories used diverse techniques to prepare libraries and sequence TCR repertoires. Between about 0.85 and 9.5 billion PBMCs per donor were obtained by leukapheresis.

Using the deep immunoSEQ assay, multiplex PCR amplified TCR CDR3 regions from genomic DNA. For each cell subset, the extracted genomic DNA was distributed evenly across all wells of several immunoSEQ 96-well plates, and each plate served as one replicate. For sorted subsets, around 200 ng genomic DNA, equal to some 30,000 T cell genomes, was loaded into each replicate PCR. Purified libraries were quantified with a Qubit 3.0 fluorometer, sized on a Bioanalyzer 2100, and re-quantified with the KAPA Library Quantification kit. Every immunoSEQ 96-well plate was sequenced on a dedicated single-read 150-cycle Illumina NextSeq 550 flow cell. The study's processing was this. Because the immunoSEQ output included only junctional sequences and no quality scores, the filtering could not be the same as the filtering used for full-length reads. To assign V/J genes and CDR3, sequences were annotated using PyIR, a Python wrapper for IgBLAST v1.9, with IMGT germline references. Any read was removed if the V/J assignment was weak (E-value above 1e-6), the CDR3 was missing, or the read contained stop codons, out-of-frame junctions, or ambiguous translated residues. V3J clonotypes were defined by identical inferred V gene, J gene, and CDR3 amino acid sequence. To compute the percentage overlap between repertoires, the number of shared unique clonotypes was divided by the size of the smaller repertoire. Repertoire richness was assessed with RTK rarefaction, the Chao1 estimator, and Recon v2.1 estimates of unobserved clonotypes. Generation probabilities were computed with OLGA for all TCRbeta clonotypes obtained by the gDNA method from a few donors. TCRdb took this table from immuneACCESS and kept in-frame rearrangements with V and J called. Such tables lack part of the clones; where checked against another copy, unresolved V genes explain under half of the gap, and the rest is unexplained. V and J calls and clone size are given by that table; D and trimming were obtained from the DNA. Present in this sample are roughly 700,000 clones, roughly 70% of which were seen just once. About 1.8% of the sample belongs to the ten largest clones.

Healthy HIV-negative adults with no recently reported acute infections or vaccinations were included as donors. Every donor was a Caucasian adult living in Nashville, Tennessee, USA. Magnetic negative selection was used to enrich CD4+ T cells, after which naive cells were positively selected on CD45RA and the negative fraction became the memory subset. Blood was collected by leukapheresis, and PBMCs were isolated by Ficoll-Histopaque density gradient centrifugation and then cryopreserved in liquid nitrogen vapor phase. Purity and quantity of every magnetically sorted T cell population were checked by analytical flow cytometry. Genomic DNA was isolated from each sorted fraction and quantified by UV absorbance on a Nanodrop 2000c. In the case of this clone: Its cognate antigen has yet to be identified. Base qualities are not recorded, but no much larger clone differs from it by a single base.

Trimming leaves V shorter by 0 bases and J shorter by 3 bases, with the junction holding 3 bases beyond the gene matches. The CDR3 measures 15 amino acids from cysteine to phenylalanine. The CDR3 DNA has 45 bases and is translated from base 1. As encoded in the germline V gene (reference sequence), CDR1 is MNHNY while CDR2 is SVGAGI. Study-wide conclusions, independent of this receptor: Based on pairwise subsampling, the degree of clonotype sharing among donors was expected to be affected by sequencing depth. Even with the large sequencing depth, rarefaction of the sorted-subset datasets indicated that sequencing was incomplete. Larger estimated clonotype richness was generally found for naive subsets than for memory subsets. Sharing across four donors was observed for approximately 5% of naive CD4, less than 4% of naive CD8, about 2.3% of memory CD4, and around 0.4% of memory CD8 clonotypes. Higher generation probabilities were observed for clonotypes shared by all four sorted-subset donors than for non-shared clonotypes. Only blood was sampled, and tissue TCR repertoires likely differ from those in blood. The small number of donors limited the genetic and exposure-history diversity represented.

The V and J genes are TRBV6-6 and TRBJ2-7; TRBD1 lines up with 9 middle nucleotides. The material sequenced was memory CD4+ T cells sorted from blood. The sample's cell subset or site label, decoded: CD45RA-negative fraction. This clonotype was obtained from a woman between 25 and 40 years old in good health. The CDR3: CASSYSGTGSYEQYF. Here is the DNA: TGTGCCAGCAGTTACTCCGGGACAGGGAGCTACGAGCAGTACTTC.